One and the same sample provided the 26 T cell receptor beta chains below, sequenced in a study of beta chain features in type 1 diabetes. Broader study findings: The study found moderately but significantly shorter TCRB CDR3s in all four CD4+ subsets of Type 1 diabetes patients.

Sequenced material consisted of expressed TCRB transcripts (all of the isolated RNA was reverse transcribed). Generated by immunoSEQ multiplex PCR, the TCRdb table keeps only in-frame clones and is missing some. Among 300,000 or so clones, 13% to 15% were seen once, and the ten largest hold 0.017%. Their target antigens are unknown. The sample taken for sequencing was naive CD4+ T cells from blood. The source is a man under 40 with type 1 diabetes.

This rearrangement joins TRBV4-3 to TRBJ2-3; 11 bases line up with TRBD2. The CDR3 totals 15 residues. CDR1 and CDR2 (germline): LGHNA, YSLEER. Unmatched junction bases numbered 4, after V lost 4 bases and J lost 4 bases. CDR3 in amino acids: CASSRTSGRSDTQYF. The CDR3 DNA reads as TGCGCCAGCAGCCGAACTAGCGGGAGATCAGATACGCAGTATTTT.

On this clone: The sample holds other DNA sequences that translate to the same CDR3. The CDR3 sequence is CASSPPGYGYTF. In nucleotides, the CDR3 is TGTGCCAGCAGTCCCCCCGGGTATGGCTACACCTTC. The genes are TRBV28 and TRBJ1-2; D remains unclear. V lost 5 bases and J 5 bases, leaving 9 bases between the germline ends. CDR1 is MDHEN, CDR2 SYDVKM, per germline. This CDR3 contains 12 residues.

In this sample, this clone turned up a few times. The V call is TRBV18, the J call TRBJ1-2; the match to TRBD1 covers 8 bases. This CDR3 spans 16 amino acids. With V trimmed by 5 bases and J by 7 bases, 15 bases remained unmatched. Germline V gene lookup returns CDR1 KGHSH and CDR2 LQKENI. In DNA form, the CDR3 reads TGTGCCAGCTCAGCGTCCGGGACAGGTCCCTCTTTTGGCTACACCTTC. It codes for CASSASGTGPSFGYTF.

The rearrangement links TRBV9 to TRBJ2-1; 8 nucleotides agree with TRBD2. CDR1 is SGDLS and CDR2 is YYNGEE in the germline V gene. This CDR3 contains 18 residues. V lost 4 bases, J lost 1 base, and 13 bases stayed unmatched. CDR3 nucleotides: TGTGCCAGCAGCCTCAGGATAGGGACTAGAGAATCCTACAATGAGCAGTTCTTC. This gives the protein CASSLRIGTRESYNEQFF. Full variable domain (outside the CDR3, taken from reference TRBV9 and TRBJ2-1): DSGVTQTPKHLITATGQRVTLRCSPRSGDLSVYWYQQSLDQGLQFLIQYYNGEERAKGNILERFSAQQFPDLHSELNLSSLELGDSALYFCASSLRIGTRESYNEQFFGPGTRLTVL.

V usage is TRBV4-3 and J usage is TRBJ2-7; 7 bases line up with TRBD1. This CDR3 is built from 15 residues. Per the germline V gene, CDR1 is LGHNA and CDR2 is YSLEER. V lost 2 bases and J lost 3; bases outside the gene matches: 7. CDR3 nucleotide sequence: TGCGCCAGCAGCCAACTCAGGGACAGCAACTACGAGCAGTACTTC. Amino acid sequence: CASSQLRDSNYEQYF.

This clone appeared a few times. CDR3 amino acids: CASTPDRIYNEQFF. DNA of the CDR3: TGTGCCAGCACCCCAGACAGAATCTACAATGAGCAGTTCTTC. This chain links TRBV7-2 with TRBJ2-1; perhaps TRBD1 as D (5 bases). Germline values: CDR1 SGHTA, CDR2 FQGNSA. This CDR3 is 14 amino acids long. V dropped 7 bases and J dropped 3 bases, with 13 bases sitting between them. The variable domain in full, completed from reference TRBV7-2 and TRBJ2-1, reads GAGVSQSPSNKVTEKGKDVELRCDPISGHTALYWYRQSLGQGLEFLIYFQGNSAPDKSGLPSDRFSAERTGGSVSTLTIQRTQQEDSAVYLCASTPDRIYNEQFFGPGTRLTVL.

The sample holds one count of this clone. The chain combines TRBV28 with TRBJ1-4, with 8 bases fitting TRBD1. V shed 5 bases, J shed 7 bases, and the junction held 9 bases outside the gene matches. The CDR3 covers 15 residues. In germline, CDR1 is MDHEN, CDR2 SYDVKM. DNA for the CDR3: TGTGCCAGCAGTCATCTCACAGGGGGGAGTGAAAAACTGTTTTTT. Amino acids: CASSHLTGGSEKLFF. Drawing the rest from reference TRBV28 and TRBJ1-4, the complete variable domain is DVKVTQSSRYLVKRTGEKVFLECVQDMDHENMFWYRQDPGLGLRLIYFSYDVKMKEKGDIPEGYSVSREKKERFSLILESASTNQTSMYLCASSHLTGGSEKLFFGSGTQLSVL.

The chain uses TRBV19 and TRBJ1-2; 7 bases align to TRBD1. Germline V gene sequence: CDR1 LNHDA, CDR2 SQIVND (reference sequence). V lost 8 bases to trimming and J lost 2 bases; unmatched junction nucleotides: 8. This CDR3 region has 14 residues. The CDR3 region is CASHPWDRNYGYTF. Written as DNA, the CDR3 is TGTGCCAGTCACCCCTGGGACAGAAACTATGGCTACACCTTC.

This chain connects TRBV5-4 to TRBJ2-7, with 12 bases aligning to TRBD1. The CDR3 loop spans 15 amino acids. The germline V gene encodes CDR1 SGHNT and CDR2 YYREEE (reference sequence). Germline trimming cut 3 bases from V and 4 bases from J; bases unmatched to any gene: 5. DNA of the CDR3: TGTGCCAGCAGCTCGGGACAGGGGGCGCAGTACGAGCAGTACTTC. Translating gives CASSSGQGAQYEQYF.

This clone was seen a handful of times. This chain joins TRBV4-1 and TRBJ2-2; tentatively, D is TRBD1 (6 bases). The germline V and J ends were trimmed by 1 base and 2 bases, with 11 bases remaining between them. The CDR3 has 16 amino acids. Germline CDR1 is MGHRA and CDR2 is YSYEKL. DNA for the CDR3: TGCGCCAGCAGCCAAGCAGGGGCCCTTAACACCGGGGAGCTGTTTTTT. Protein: CASSQAGALNTGELFF.

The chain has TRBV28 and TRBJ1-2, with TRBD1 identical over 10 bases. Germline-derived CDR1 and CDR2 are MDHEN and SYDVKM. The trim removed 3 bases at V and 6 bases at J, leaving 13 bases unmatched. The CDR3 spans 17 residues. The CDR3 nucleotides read TGTGCCAGCAGTTTGACCAACCGGGACAGGGGCAGGGATGGCTACACCTTC. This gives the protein CASSLTNRDRGRDGYTF.

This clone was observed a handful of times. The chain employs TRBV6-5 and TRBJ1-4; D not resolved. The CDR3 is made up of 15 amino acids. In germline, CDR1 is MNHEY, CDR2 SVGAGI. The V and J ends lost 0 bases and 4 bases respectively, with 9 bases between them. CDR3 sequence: CASSYSRQRNEKLFF. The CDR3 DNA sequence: TGTGCCAGCAGTTACTCGCGGCAGCGTAATGAAAAACTGTTTTTT.

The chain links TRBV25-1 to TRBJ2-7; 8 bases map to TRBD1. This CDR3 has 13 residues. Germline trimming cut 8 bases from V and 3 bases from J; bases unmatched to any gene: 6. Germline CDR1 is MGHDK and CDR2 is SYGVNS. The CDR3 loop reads CASARTGNYEQYF. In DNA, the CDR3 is TGTGCCAGCGCCAGGACAGGGAACTACGAGCAGTACTTC.

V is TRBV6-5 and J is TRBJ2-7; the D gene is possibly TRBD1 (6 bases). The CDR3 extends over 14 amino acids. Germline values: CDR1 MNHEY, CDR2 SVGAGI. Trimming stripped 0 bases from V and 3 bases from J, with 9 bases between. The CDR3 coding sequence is TGTGCCAGCAGTTACTCCCACAGGGACTACGAGCAGTACTTC. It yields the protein CASSYSHRDYEQYF.

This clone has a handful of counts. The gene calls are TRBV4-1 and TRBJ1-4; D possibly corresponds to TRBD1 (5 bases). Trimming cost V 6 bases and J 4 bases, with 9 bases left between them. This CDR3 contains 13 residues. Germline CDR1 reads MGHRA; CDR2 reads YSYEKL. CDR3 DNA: TGCGCCAGCAGTGACAGCGTTAATGAAAAACTGTTTTTT. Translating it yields CASSDSVNEKLFF.

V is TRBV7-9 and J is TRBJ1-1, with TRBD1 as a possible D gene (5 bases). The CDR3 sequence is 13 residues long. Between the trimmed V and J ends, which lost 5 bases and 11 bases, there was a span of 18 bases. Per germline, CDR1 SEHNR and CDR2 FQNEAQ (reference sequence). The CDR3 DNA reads TGTGCCAGCAGCCTCCAAGGGGCCGATGAGGCTTTCTTT. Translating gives CASSLQGADEAFF.

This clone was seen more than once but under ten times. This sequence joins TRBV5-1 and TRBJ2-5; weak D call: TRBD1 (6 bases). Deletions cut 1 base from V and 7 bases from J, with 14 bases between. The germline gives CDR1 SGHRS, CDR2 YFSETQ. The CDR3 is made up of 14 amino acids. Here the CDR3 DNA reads TGCGCCAGCAGCTTGTCCCTGGGGGCGGCGACCCAGTACTTC. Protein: CASSLSLGAATQYF.

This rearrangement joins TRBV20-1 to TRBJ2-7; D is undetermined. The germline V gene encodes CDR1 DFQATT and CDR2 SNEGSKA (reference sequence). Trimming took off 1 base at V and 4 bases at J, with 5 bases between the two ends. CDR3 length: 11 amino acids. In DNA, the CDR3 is TGCAGTGCTAGAGGAGGATACGAGCAGTACTTC. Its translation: CSARGGYEQYF.

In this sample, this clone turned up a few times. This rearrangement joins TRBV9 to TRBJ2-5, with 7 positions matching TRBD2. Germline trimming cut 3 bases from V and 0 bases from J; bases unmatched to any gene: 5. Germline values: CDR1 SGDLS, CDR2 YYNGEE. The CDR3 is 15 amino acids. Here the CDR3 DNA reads TGTGCCAGCAGCGCACGTGCGGGGGACCAAGAGACCCAGTACTTC. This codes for CASSARAGDQETQYF.

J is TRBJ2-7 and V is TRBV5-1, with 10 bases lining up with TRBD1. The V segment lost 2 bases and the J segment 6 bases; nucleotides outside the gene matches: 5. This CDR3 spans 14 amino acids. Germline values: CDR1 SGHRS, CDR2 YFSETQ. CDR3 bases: TGCGCCAGCAGCTTCAGACAGGGGGCAGGCGAGCAGTACTTC. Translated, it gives CASSFRQGAGEQYF.

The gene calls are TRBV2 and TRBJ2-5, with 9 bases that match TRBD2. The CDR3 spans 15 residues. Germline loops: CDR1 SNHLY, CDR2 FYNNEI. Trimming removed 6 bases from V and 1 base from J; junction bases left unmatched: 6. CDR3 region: CASRLGTSSQETQYF. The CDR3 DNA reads TGTGCCAGCAGATTGGGGACTAGCAGCCAAGAGACCCAGTACTTC.

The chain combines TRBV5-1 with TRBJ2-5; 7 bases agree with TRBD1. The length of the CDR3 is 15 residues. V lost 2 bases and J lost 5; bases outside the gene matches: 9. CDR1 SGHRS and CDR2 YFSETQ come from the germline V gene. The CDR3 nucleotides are TGCGCCAGCAGCTTATCAGGGGGACCCTCGGAGACCCAGTACTTC. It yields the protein CASSLSGGPSETQYF.

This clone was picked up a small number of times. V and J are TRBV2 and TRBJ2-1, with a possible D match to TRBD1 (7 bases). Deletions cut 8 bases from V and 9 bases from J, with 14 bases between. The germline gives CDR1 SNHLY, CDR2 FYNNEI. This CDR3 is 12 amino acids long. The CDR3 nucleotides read TGTGCCAGCTTCAGGGGGGATGTTGAGCAGTTCTTC. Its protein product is CASFRGDVEQFF.

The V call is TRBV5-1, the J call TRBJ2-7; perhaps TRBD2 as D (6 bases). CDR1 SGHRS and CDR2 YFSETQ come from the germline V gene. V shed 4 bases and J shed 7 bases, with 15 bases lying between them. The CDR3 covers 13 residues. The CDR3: CASSADPAGEQYF. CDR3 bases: TGCGCCAGCAGCGCCGATCCCGCGGGGGAGCAGTACTTC.

The CDR3 protein is CASSLGDSSYEQYF. Written as DNA, the CDR3 is TGTGCCAGCAGCTTAGGGGACAGTTCCTACGAGCAGTACTTC. The chain has TRBV11-3 and TRBJ2-7, with 7 bases lining up with TRBD1. The ends lost 1 base at V and 1 base at J; junction bases unmatched: 1. Germline CDR1 is SGHNT and CDR2 is YENEEA. The CDR3 is 14 amino acids.

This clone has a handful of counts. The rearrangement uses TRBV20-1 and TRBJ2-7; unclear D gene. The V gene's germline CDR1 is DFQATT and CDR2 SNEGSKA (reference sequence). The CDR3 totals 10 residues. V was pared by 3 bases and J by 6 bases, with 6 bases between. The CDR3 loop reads CSASKREQYF. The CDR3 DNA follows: TGCAGTGCTAGTAAGCGCGAGCAGTACTTC.